This is a list of T cell receptor beta chains from one sample in a study of cytomegalovirus exposure and HLA in healthy donors. TCRdb keeps only in-frame clones here, not all; method: immunoSEQ multiplex PCR. This table has 100,000 or so clones, 85% to 90% appearing once. Sample: PBMCs. All receptors derive from a man aged 25-45 years in good health and CMV-seronegative. The CDR3 runs from the conserved cysteine through the conserved F or W. Fields, in order: V gene, D gene, J gene, clone size, CDR3 protein, CDR3 DNA. The D gene is left open where the match is weak. Clone size, where shown, is once, few, many, or a class for clones that have expanded.

>TRBV6-6|TRBD2|TRBJ2-3|.
CASRGGGITDTQYF
TGTGCCAGCAGGGGCGGGGGGATCACAGATACGCAGTATTTT
>TRBV18|.|TRBJ1-5|.
CASSQPQQPQHF
TGTGCCAGCTCACAACCACAGCAGCCCCAGCATTTT
>TRBV10-3|.|TRBJ2-7|.
CAISPDLDSYEQYF
TGTGCCATCAGCCCTGACTTGGACTCCTACGAGCAGTACTTC
>TRBV28|.|TRBJ1-2|.
CASSLLGDGYTF
TGTGCCAGCAGTTTATTAGGGGATGGCTACACCTTC
>TRBV10-3|TRBD2|TRBJ2-1|.
CAISESTLAGVLPREQFF
TGTGCCATCAGTGAGTCGACTCTAGCGGGAGTTCTTCCCCGAGAGCAGTTCTTC
>TRBV2|.|TRBJ2-7|once
CASGEYEQYF
TGTGCCAGCGGGGAGTACGAGCAGTACTTC
>TRBV6-5|TRBD1|TRBJ1-5|.
CASRTGESNQPQHF
TGTGCCAGCAGGACAGGGGAAAGCAATCAGCCCCAGCATTTT
>TRBV6-5|TRBD2|TRBJ2-1|few
CASSPGGRVFF
TGTGCCAGCAGCCCCGGGGGGAGGGTGTTCTTC
>TRBV6-6|.|TRBJ2-3|.
CASSSVARDTQYF
TGTGCCAGCAGCTCGGTAGCAAGAGATACGCAGTATTTT
>TRBV6-5|.|TRBJ2-7|.
CASSYSFAKEQYF
TGTGCCAGCAGTTACTCATTTGCGAAAGAGCAGTACTTC
>TRBV5-1|TRBD1|TRBJ2-1|.
CASTSDRSSYNEQFF
TGCGCCAGCACCTCGGACAGGAGCTCCTACAATGAGCAGTTCTTC
>TRBV30|TRBD2|TRBJ2-3|once
CARTGTSGLGDTQYF
TGTGCCAGGACCGGGACTAGCGGGCTAGGGGATACGCAGTATTTT
>TRBV9|.|TRBJ2-5|.
CASSPGEESQETQYF
TGTGCCAGCAGCCCCGGGGAGGAATCTCAAGAGACCCAGTACTTC
>TRBV7-9|TRBD2|TRBJ2-5|.
CASSLLRGITETQYF
TGTGCCAGCAGCTTACTGCGGGGGATTACGGAGACCCAGTACTTC
>TRBV29-1|TRBD1|TRBJ1-2|few
CSVEGAGGRGYTF
TGCAGCGTTGAAGGAGCAGGGGGCCGTGGCTACACCTTC
>TRBV5-1|.|TRBJ2-7|.
CASSLQGNDEQYF
TGCGCCAGCAGCTTGCAGGGTAACGACGAGCAGTACTTC
>TRBV28|TRBD1|TRBJ1-5|.
CASSLVRTGGPRGTQHF
TGTGCCAGCAGTTTAGTTAGGACAGGGGGCCCTCGGGGGACCCAGCATTTT
>TRBV10-3|TRBD2|TRBJ2-1|.
CAISVLGGAGGPGEQFF
TGTGCCATCAGTGTTTTAGGGGGGGCGGGAGGGCCAGGTGAGCAGTTCTTC
>TRBV15|TRBD2|TRBJ2-1|.
CATSREGGLAGNEQFF
TGTGCCACCAGCAGAGAGGGGGGACTAGCGGGGAATGAGCAGTTCTTC
>TRBV10-3|.|TRBJ2-7|.
CAISLFYFSEYF
TGTGCCATCAGTTTATTCTATTTTTCTGAGTACTTC
>TRBV5-4|TRBD2|TRBJ2-3|.
CASSFGSGGADTQYF
TGTGCCAGCAGCTTTGGAAGCGGGGGAGCGGATACGCAGTATTTT
>TRBV4-1|.|TRBJ1-1|.
CASSQVGQRNTEAFF
TGCGCCAGCAGCCAAGTGGGGCAGCGGAACACTGAAGCTTTCTTT
>TRBV28|TRBD1|TRBJ1-3|.
CASSLTGGRGNTIYF
TGTGCCAGCAGCCTAACAGGGGGAAGAGGAAACACCATATATTTT
>TRBV30|TRBD2|TRBJ2-3|.
CAWMNWGGNTDTQYF
TGTGCCTGGATGAATTGGGGGGGGAACACAGATACGCAGTATTTT
>TRBV4-2|.|TRBJ2-1|.
CASIPAARRARKYSYNEQFF
TGTGCCAGCATCCCAGCCGCTCGCAGGGCGCGAAAATACTCCTACAATGAGCAGTTCTTC
>TRBV27|TRBD2|TRBJ2-1|.
CASRHPFLADINEQFF
TGTGCCAGCAGACACCCGTTCCTAGCGGACATCAATGAGCAGTTCTTC
>TRBV29-1|TRBD2|TRBJ2-3|.
CSVTSGGGPDTQYF
TGCAGCGTGACTAGCGGGGGGGGGCCAGATACGCAGTATTTT
>TRBV19|TRBD1|TRBJ1-3|few
CASRRTGRPGNTIYF
TGTGCCAGTAGAAGGACAGGCCGTCCTGGAAACACCATATATTTT
>TRBV19|TRBD1|TRBJ1-2|.
CASSNRDRNGYTF
TGTGCCAGTAGTAACCGGGACAGAAATGGCTACACCTTC
>TRBV30|TRBD2|TRBJ2-1|.
CAWSVSGSNEQFF
TGTGCCTGGAGTGTTAGCGGGAGCAATGAGCAGTTCTTC
>TRBV5-6|.|TRBJ2-7|.
CASSLQYLYEQYF
TGTGCCAGCAGCTTGCAGTACCTCTACGAGCAGTACTTC
>TRBV27|TRBD2|TRBJ2-3|.
CASSPTSGRGDTQYF
TGTGCCAGCAGTCCGACTAGCGGGAGAGGGGATACGCAGTATTTT